The following is a T cell receptor beta chain sequence with its context. Germline V lookup: CDR1 LNHNV, CDR2 YYDKDF (reference sequence). V shed 0 bases, J shed 5 bases, and the junction held 4 bases outside the gene matches. CDR3 length: 16 amino acids. In the authors' workflow: Amplification of reference gene primers provided the estimated nucleated cell counts. Sequencing used immunoSEQ multiplex PCR; TCRdb keeps in-frame clones, though not all of them. V, J and clone size derive from that table, while D and trimming were established from the DNA sequence. The sample yields 200,000 to 300,000 clones, approximately 83% seen once. These data come from a study of blood T cell repertoires in COVID-19. Turning to the study itself: Acute and convalescent COVID-19 specimens originated in the United States, Italy and Spain. In each case, the material was cDNA or gDNA derived from T cells, B-cell-depleted T cells, or PBMCs.

The rearrangement joins TRBV15 to TRBJ1-4; TRBD1 matches at 9 bases. Sample: peripheral blood. The clonotype originates from a woman between 25 and 40 years old who had recovered from COVID-19. The CDR3 here is CATSRDGDRENEKLFF. The CDR3 nucleotides are TGTGCCACCAGCAGAGATGGGGACAGGGAAAATGAAAAACTGTTTTTT.